Listed here are 15 T cell receptor beta chains from one sample, sequenced in a study of CD8 T cells in Susac syndrome. With random hexamers, reverse transcription was performed on roughly 0.5 to 1 ug of RNA. TCRdb re-called the immunoSEQ multiplex PCR reads with MiXCR, one entry per CDR3 protein. Here the sample spans around 130,000 distinct CDR3 sequences, over 75% being singletons. The specimen sequenced was CD8+ T cells from PBMCs. The receptors come from a human donor with multiple sclerosis.

Concerning this clonotype: Likely a read error: the CDR3 ends without its conserved phenylalanine or tryptophan. V gene TRBV19 combines with J gene TRBJ2-1; 11 bases match TRBD2. Unmatched junction bases numbered 5, after V lost 9 bases and J lost 7 bases. This CDR3 comprises 13 residues. Germline V gene sequence: CDR1 LNHDA, CDR2 SQIVND (reference sequence). The CDR3 nucleotides are TGTGCCAGCAATAGCGGGGGGGTTAATGAGCAGTTCTCC. Amino acids: CASNSGGVNEQFS.

The rearrangement joins TRBV11-3 to TRBJ2-3; 13 nucleotides line up with TRBD2. Trimming removed 8 bases from V and 4 bases from J; junction bases left unmatched: 18. The CDR3 loop spans 19 amino acids. Germline CDR1 reads SGHNT; CDR2 reads YENEEA. The CDR3 here is CASAPRFGLAGDESDTQYF. Here the CDR3 DNA reads TGTGCCAGCGCCCCCCGTTTTGGACTAGCGGGAGATGAGTCAGATACGCAGTATTTT.

The rearrangement links TRBV5-4 to TRBJ2-3; maybe TRBD1 (6 bases). Per the germline V gene, CDR1 is SGHNT and CDR2 is YYREEE (reference sequence). V lost 4 bases and J 1 base, leaving 13 bases between the germline ends. The CDR3 length is 15 residues. CDR3 sequence reads: CASSHKQGGTDTQYF. CDR3 DNA sequence: TGTGCCAGCAGCCACAAACAGGGAGGCACAGATACGCAGTATTTT.

This clonotype was seen only once. This chain uses TRBV27 with TRBJ2-4, with no clear D. This CDR3 spans 12 amino acids. Per germline, CDR1 MNHEY and CDR2 SMNVEV (reference sequence). Between the trimmed V and J ends, which lost 8 bases and 6 bases, there was a span of 11 bases. The CDR3 region is CASSDAGNIQYF. For the CDR3, the DNA is TGTGCCAGCTCGGACGCAGGAAACATTCAGTACTTC.

The chain joins TRBV19 to TRBJ1-1; 10 positions match TRBD1. From germline, CDR1 is LNHDA and CDR2 SQIVND (reference sequence). This CDR3 has 15 residues. V shed 3 bases and J 0 bases; nucleotides not matched to a gene: 1. The CDR3 reads CASSMGQGMNTEAFF. CDR3 DNA sequence: TGTGCCAGTAGTATGGGACAGGGGATGAACACTGAAGCTTTCTTT.

This clonotype has only a few counts. In DNA, the CDR3 is TGTGCCAGCAGTGATGGGACTAGCGGGGGACTGTACGAGCAGTACTTC. Translating gives CASSDGTSGGLYEQYF. The genes are TRBV2 and TRBJ2-7, with 14 bases aligning to TRBD2. Germline V lookup: CDR1 SNHLY, CDR2 FYNNEI. CDR3 size: 16 residues. The J segment lost 4 bases and the V segment lost 3 bases, leaving 5 bases of the junction unmatched. Supplemented by reference TRBV2 and TRBJ2-7, the full variable domain reads EPEVTQTPSHQVTQMGQEVILRCVPISNHLYFYWYRQILGQKVEFLVSFYNNEISEKSEIFDDQFSVERPDGSNFTLKIRSTKLEDSAMYFCASSDGTSGGLYEQYFGPGTRLTVT.

The chain has TRBV30 and TRBJ1-4; weak D call: TRBD1 (6 bases). This CDR3 spans 12 amino acids. Germline V gene sequence: CDR1 GTSNPN, CDR2 SVGIG (reference sequence). The V and J ends lost 7 bases and 4 bases respectively, with 10 bases between them. This CDR3 reads CASDRVNEKLFF. The CDR3 DNA sequence: TGTGCCTCGGACAGAGTTAATGAAAAACTGTTTTTT.

The gene calls are TRBV30 and TRBJ1-1, with D possibly matching TRBD1 (5 bases). The CDR3 totals 16 residues. CDR1 and CDR2 (germline): GTSNPN, SVGIG (reference sequence). The V end lost 5 bases, the J end lost 5 bases, and 24 bases lay between the germline ends. The CDR3 spells CAWGDDHRLRVTEAFF. The CDR3 bases are TGTGCCTGGGGCGACGATCACAGGCTCCGGGTTACTGAAGCTTTCTTT.

The chain joins TRBV7-9 to TRBJ2-7; possibly TRBD2 for D (6 bases). Germline V gene data show CDR1 as SEHNR and CDR2 as FQNEAQ (reference sequence). V lost 5 bases to trimming and J lost 6 bases, with 11 bases between them. The CDR3 totals 12 residues. The CDR3: CASSLGTSEQYV. The CDR3 region has the DNA TGTGCCAGCAGCCTTGGGACTTCCGAGCAGTACGTC.

This rearrangement joins TRBV20-1 to TRBJ1-5; no clear D gene. Trimming removed 0 bases at V and 5 bases at J, with 5 bases between. The CDR3 is made up of 12 amino acids. Germline assignment: CDR1 DFQATT and CDR2 SNEGSKA (reference sequence). CDR3 DNA sequence: TGCAGTGCTAGAGATTTAGATCAGCCCCAGCATTTT. Its protein product is CSARDLDQPQHF.

V gene TRBV12-5 combines with J gene TRBJ2-1; D may be TRBD2 (5 bases). The germline V gene has CDR1 LGHNT and CDR2 FRNRAP. The CDR3 consists of 14 residues. Trimming removed 3 bases at V and 1 base at J, with 7 bases between. CDR3 sequence (DNA): TGTGCTAGTGGTTTCGCGGGTTCCTACAATGAGCAGTTCTTC. It encodes CASGFAGSYNEQFF.

The chain carries TRBV7-2 and TRBJ2-3, with D perhaps assigned TRBD1 or TRBD2 (5 bases each). Per germline, CDR1 SGHTA and CDR2 FQGNSA. This CDR3 spans 16 amino acids. V lost 4 bases, J lost 1 base, and 15 bases lay in between. The CDR3 DNA follows: TGTGCCAGCAGCTATCTTGGGGGTTGGGGCACAGATACGCAGTATTTT. Protein: CASSYLGGWGTDTQYF.

The rearrangement joins TRBV28 to TRBJ2-7, with TRBD2 matching 8 bases. This CDR3 is 15 amino acids long. With 6 bases clipped from V and 2 bases from J, the junction kept 9 bases outside the gene matches. The germline CDR1 and CDR2 sequences are MDHEN and SYDVKM. The CDR3 protein is CASSFGGEDPYEQYF. The CDR3 nucleotides are TGTGCCAGCAGCTTCGGGGGGGAAGATCCCTACGAGCAGTACTTC.

V usage is TRBV19 and J usage is TRBJ2-1, with TRBD2 matching over 12 bases. This CDR3 region has 17 residues. Trimming took 5 bases from V and 0 from J; bases not matched to a gene: 5. The germline V gene has CDR1 LNHDA and CDR2 SQIVND (reference sequence). The CDR3 DNA is TGTGCCAGTAGTCTAGCGGGAGGGATTAGCTCCTACAATGAGCAGTTCTTC. This translates into CASSLAGGISSYNEQFF. The whole variable domain, filled in from reference TRBV19 and TRBJ2-1, reads DGGITQSPKYLFRKEGQNVTLSCEQNLNHDAMYWYRQDPGQGLRLIYYSQIVNDFQKGDIAEGYSVSREKKESFPLTVTSAQKNPTAFYLCASSLAGGISSYNEQFFGPGTRLTVL.

This clonotype has only one observation. The chain couples TRBV5-1 to TRBJ2-1; tentatively, D is TRBD2 (5 bases). Between the trimmed V and J ends, which lost 6 bases and 5 bases, there was a span of 9 bases. Looked up from germline, CDR1 is SGHRS and CDR2 is YFSETQ. The CDR3 sequence is 12 residues long. The CDR3 region has the DNA TGCGCCAGCAAGCGGTTCGACAATGAGCAGTTCTTC. Its translation is CASKRFDNEQFF.